The TCR beta chain under discussion was sequenced for a study of cytomegalovirus exposure and HLA in healthy donors. The PCR was carried out with 60 Vbeta primers and 13 Jbeta primers. Method: immunoSEQ multiplex PCR; TCRdb's copy keeps in-frame clones and lacks some. The table includes around 120,000 clones, roughly two thirds detected once. The CDR3 totals 15 residues. The germline V gene encodes CDR1 SGHRS and CDR2 YFSETQ. The V gene lost 4 bases and the J gene lost 6 bases, with 16 bases spanning the gap. Sequenced input: PBMCs. The receptor was isolated from a young man in good health and CMV-seropositive. V gene TRBV5-1 combines with J gene TRBJ1-4; D remains unclear. The CDR3 bases are TGCGCCAGCAGCCCAGACACTCGCCCCGATGAAAAACTGTTTTTT. This translates into CASSPDTRPDEKLFF.